Each of the 20 T cell receptor beta chains below was sequenced from the same sample in a study of control samples from healthy donors and cancer patients. Profiled with immunoSEQ multiplex PCR; TCRdb holds only in-frame clones, not every one. Among roughly 100,000 clones listed, 83% were seen once. Sequenced sample: blood. The source is a woman aged 50 to 60 in good health.

This clone was observed a few times. This rearrangement joins TRBV15 to TRBJ2-2; D is possibly TRBD2 (6 bases). Trimming shortened V by 3 bases and J by 5 bases, and 16 bases separated the two germline ends. CDR3 length: 16 residues. Germline values: CDR1 LNHNV, CDR2 YYDKDF (reference sequence). CDR3 residues: CATSSTYRAGTGELFF. Here the CDR3 DNA reads TGTGCCACCAGCAGTACCTACCGGGCGGGGACCGGGGAGCTGTTTTTT.

J is TRBJ1-6 and V is TRBV27, with TRBD1 matching over 10 bases. Germline values: CDR1 MNHEY, CDR2 SMNVEV (reference sequence). V was clipped by 6 bases and J by 9 bases; unmatched bases: 14. CDR3 length equals 17 residues. CDR3 bases: TGTGCCAGCAGATCCGGGACAGGGGCCCGATTTTTTTCACCCCTCCACTTT. Amino acids: CASRSGTGARFFSPLHF.

J is TRBJ1-6 and V is TRBV29-1; 7 bases agree with TRBD1. The CDR3 extends over 15 amino acids. Germline V gene sequence: CDR1 SQVTM, CDR2 ANQGSEA. With V trimmed by 4 bases and J by 2 bases, 5 bases remained unmatched. DNA of the CDR3: TGCAGCGTTGTAAAGGGGGCTGCCTATAATTCACCCCTCCACTTT. Amino acid sequence: CSVVKGAAYNSPLHF.

The rearrangement joins TRBV4-2 to TRBJ2-7; 7 bases are shared with TRBD2. This CDR3 region has 13 residues. V shed 4 bases and J 3 bases; nucleotides not matched to a gene: 3. Germline loops: CDR1 LGHNA, CDR2 YNFKEQ. The CDR3: CASSPGRYYEQYF. The CDR3 coding sequence is TGTGCCAGCAGCCCCGGGAGGTACTACGAGCAGTACTTC.

The chain combines TRBV29-1 with TRBJ2-1, with D perhaps given as TRBD1 or TRBD2 (6 bases each). This CDR3 region has 14 residues. Trimming left V 8 bases short and J 4 bases short, with 18 bases between. Looked up from germline, CDR1 is SQVTM and CDR2 is ANQGSEA. In nucleotides, the CDR3 is TGCAGCTTCCTGGGGGCGGGGTGGTACAATGAGCAGTTCTTC. As protein: CSFLGAGWYNEQFF.

CDR3 DNA: TGTGCCAGCAGCCTAGAAATGGTTATCGGGCAGTACTTC. Translating gives CASSLEMVIGQYF. The V call is TRBV5-5, the J call TRBJ2-7; no definite D call. V was clipped by 4 bases and J by 9 bases, with 17 bases between them. Germline V gene sequence: CDR1 SGHKS, CDR2 YYEKEE (reference sequence). CDR3 length equals 13 residues.

The gene calls are TRBV19 and TRBJ2-5; 9 bases match TRBD1. Unmatched junction bases numbered 4, after V lost 5 bases and J lost 0 bases. Germline lookup yields CDR1 LNHDA and CDR2 SQIVND (reference sequence). The CDR3 sequence is 15 residues long. The CDR3 nucleotides read TGTGCCAGTAGTCTAGGGACAGGGAACCAAGAGACCCAGTACTTC. This codes for CASSLGTGNQETQYF.

A single count supports this clone. The chain carries TRBV7-3 and TRBJ1-6, with TRBD1 matching 11 bases. With 5 bases clipped from V and 9 bases from J, the junction kept 3 bases outside the gene matches. There are 14 residues in the CDR3. Germline V CDR1 and CDR2: SGHTA, FQGTGA. CDR3 nucleotides: TGTGCCAGCAGCCAGGGGACAGGGGGTTCACCCCTCCACTTT. Translating it yields CASSQGTGGSPLHF. Based on the CDR3 plus reference TRBV7-3 and TRBJ1-6, the full variable domain is GAGVSQTPSNKVTEKGKYVELRCDPISGHTALYWYRQSLGQGPEFLIYFQGTGAADDSGLPNDRFFAVRPEGSVSTLKIQRTERGDSAVYLCASSQGTGGSPLHFGNGTRLTVT.

This chain connects TRBV3-1 (or the pseudogene TRBV3-2) to TRBJ2-3; D assignment may be TRBD1 or TRBD2 (5 bases each). Germline V gene lookup returns CDR1 LGHDT and CDR2 YNNKEL (reference sequence). V was clipped by 4 bases and J by 2 bases, with 10 bases between them. The CDR3 has 14 residues. Written as DNA, the CDR3 is TGTGCCAGCAGCCGGGACGGCTTCACAGATACGCAGTATTTT. This sequence encodes CASSRDGFTDTQYF.

V gene TRBV3-1 (or the pseudogene TRBV3-2) combines with J gene TRBJ1-1; perhaps TRBD1 as D (5 bases). The CDR3 contains 16 residues. Germline CDR1 is LGHDT and CDR2 is YNNKEL (reference sequence). V lost 3 bases, J lost 1 base, and 15 bases lay in between. Written as DNA, the CDR3 is TGTGCCAGCAGCCAGCCGACAGAGGGGTGGAACACTGAAGCTTTCTTT. Amino acid sequence: CASSQPTEGWNTEAFF.

This chain uses TRBV4-3 with TRBJ2-7, with 8 bases that match TRBD1. The CDR3 loop spans 15 amino acids. V dropped 0 bases and J dropped 4; count of bases not matched to a gene: 5. Germline assignment: CDR1 LGHNA and CDR2 YSLEER. The CDR3 protein is CASSQDQGAGYEQYF. The CDR3 nucleotides read TGCGCCAGCAGCCAAGATCAGGGGGCCGGATACGAGCAGTACTTC.

The chain links TRBV4-2 to TRBJ2-1; TRBD2 matches at 7 bases. This CDR3 is built from 17 residues. The V and J ends lost 1 base and 4 bases, in that order; junction bases with no gene match: 10. CDR1 is LGHNA, CDR2 YNFKEQ, per germline. The CDR3: CASSQVWEGTIYNEQFF. The CDR3 DNA is TGTGCCAGCAGCCAAGTTTGGGAAGGGACTATATACAATGAGCAGTTCTTC.

This clone is a singleton in its sample. V is TRBV6-4 and J is TRBJ2-1, with 11 bases lining up with TRBD1. CDR1 is MRHNA and CDR2 is SNTAGT in the germline V gene. The V gene end was trimmed by 2 bases and the J gene end by 4 bases; junction bases not matched to a gene: 4. This CDR3 contains 16 residues. Here the CDR3 DNA reads TGTGCCAGCAGTGACGCCGGGACAGGGGGGTACAATGAGCAGTTCTTC. Residues: CASSDAGTGGYNEQFF.

The chain is built from TRBV7-8 and TRBJ2-3, with 9 nucleotides matching TRBD2. From germline, CDR1 is SGHVS and CDR2 FQNEAQ. The ends lost 5 bases at V and 6 bases at J; junction bases unmatched: 6. There are 14 residues in the CDR3. In DNA, the CDR3 is TGTGCCAGCAGCCGCGGGACTAGCTTGGATACGCAGTATTTT. This encodes CASSRGTSLDTQYF.

The gene calls are TRBV25-1 and TRBJ1-4; D unresolved. V gave up 4 bases and J gave up 6 bases, with 9 bases separating them. Germline V gene data show CDR1 as MGHDK and CDR2 as SYGVNS. CDR3 size: 13 residues. The CDR3 DNA reads TGTGCCAGCAGTGGCAGGCTACATGAAAAACTGTTTTTT. This sequence encodes CASSGRLHEKLFF. Filled out from reference TRBV25-1 and TRBJ1-4, the complete variable domain reads EADIYQTPRYLVIGTGKKITLECSQTMGHDKMYWYQQDPGMELHLIHYSYGVNSTEKGDLSSESTVSRIRTEHFPLTLESARPSHTSQYLCASSGRLHEKLFFGSGTQLSVL.

This chain uses TRBV7-8 with TRBJ2-7, with 9 bases identical to TRBD2. Per germline, CDR1 SGHVS and CDR2 FQNEAQ. The CDR3 totals 15 residues. Unmatched junction bases numbered 3, after V lost 1 base and J lost 2 bases. Here the CDR3 reads CASSLGLAATYEQYF. The CDR3 DNA sequence: TGTGCCAGCAGCTTAGGACTAGCGGCCACCTACGAGCAGTACTTC.

Comment on this clone: This CDR3 is also generated by other DNA sequences in the sample. This chain joins TRBV5-8 and TRBJ1-2; no clear D. CDR1 SGHTS and CDR2 YDEGEE come from the germline V gene. Trimming left V 4 bases short and J 2 bases short, with 9 bases between. This CDR3 has 13 residues. CDR3 in DNA: TGTGCCAGCAGCCTGCTGAACAACTATGGCTACACCTTC. This translates into CASSLLNNYGYTF.

The sample holds a few counts of this clone. The V gene is TRBV9, the J gene TRBJ2-1, with 13 bases aligning to TRBD2. V lost 3 bases, J lost 5 bases, and 5 bases stayed unmatched. The CDR3 runs to 16 residues. The germline V gene encodes CDR1 SGDLS and CDR2 YYNGEE. The CDR3 reads CASSGAGTSGDNEQFF. The CDR3 region has the DNA TGTGCCAGCAGCGGCGCCGGGACTAGCGGGGACAATGAGCAGTTCTTC.

The V and J genes are TRBV7-2 and TRBJ2-1; 9 positions agree with TRBD2. Germline-derived CDR1 and CDR2 are SGHTA and FQGNSA. The CDR3 loop spans 16 amino acids. The V gene end was trimmed by 1 base and the J gene end by 9 bases; junction bases not matched to a gene: 10. The CDR3 region has the DNA TGTGCCAGCAGCTTAGTGGCGGGGGGGCTGGTCGGTGAGCAGTTCTTC. Its translation: CASSLVAGGLVGEQFF.

This clone was seen only a few times. The CDR3 nucleotides are TGTGCCAGCAGCTTGCGGGTTCAGGGTAATCAGCCCCAGCATTTT. Translated, it gives CASSLRVQGNQPQHF. The chain joins TRBV5-6 to TRBJ1-5; D possibly corresponds to TRBD1 (5 bases). Germline V lookup: CDR1 SGHDT, CDR2 YYEEEE. This CDR3 is 15 amino acids long. The V and J ends lost 1 base and 4 bases respectively, with 12 bases between them. Supplemented by reference TRBV5-6 and TRBJ1-5, the full variable domain reads DAGVTQSPTHLIKTRGQQVTLRCSPKSGHDTVSWYQQALGQGPQFIFQYYEEEERQRGNFPDRFSGHQFPNYSSELNVNALLLGDSALYLCASSLRVQGNQPQHFGDGTRLSIL.